This paragraph reports one TCR beta chain. The antigen is undetermined. This specimen comes from a study of cytomegalovirus exposure and HLA in healthy donors. Study as a whole: The same platform used for the roughly 600 first-cohort repertoires was also used for the roughly 120 validation repertoires, as a later analysis reported. Study-wide results and limits: Rare TCR sequences dominated, though some public TCRs recurred in many donors.

The CDR3 consists of 12 residues. After removal of 4 bases from V and 8 bases from J, the junction contained 6 bases not matched to a gene. Germline values: CDR1 SQVTM, CDR2 ANQGSEA. Data came from immunoSEQ multiplex PCR; TCRdb stores just in-frame clones and leaves some out. The sample shows roughly 63,000 clones, 80% to 90% of them seen only once. The rearrangement joins TRBV29-1 to TRBJ1-2; 8 bases match TRBD1. The sequence was collected from a woman younger than 35 in good health and CMV-seronegative. Specimen: PBMCs. The CDR3 reads CSVGQGRPGYTF. The CDR3 coding sequence is TGCAGCGTTGGACAGGGGCGCCCCGGCTACACCTTC.